A single sample is the source of the 32 T cell receptor beta chains below, sequenced in a study of CD8+CD57+ T cells in acquired aplastic anemia. Both TCR beta VDJ combination and CDR3 sequence profiling were carried out. Genomic DNA was the template for this profiling. MiXCR, run by TCRdb on the reads, gives a single entry per CDR3 protein. Here the sample spans 150,000 or so distinct CDR3 sequences, 50% to 75% being singletons. Source material: sorted CD4+, CD8+, or CD8+CD57+ T cells (not recorded which) from PBMCs. These receptors were collected from a human donor in good health.

There are many counts of this clonotype. CDR3 nucleotide sequence: TGTGCCAGCAGCTTAGTTGGCCCAGAGTACGAGCAGTACTTC. Translating gives CASSLVGPEYEQYF. The chain uses TRBV7-9 and TRBJ2-7; D is uncertain. Germline V gene lookup returns CDR1 SEHNR and CDR2 FQNEAQ (reference sequence). The length of the CDR3 is 14 residues. Trimming took 1 base from V and 4 from J, leaving 11 bases between them.

V and J are TRBV29-1 and TRBJ2-1, with 9 bases matching TRBD2. Germline V lookup: CDR1 SQVTM, CDR2 ANQGSEA. V shed 6 bases and J 2 bases; nucleotides not matched to a gene: 5. The CDR3 extends over 14 amino acids. The CDR3 nucleotides are TGCAGCGTCGCGGGACTAGCTGCCTACAATGAGCAGTTCTTC. Its translation: CSVAGLAAYNEQFF.

This clonotype was found many times. The rearrangement links TRBV12-3 or TRBV12-4 to TRBJ2-3; TRBD2 aligns across 12 bases. CDR3 length: 16 amino acids. The J segment lost 0 bases and the V segment lost 5 bases, leaving 3 bases of the junction unmatched. The CDR3 DNA sequence: TGTGCCAGCAGTCCAGGGACTAGCGGGAGCACAGATACGCAGTATTTT. It encodes CASSPGTSGSTDTQYF.

The chain joins TRBV29-1 to TRBJ1-1; D unresolved. The CDR3 is 14 residues long. V lost 4 bases, J lost 0 bases, and 12 bases lay in between. CDR1 and CDR2 (germline): SQVTM, ANQGSEA. The chain's CDR3 is CSVGLGPLNTEAFF. Written as DNA, the CDR3 is TGCAGCGTTGGGTTAGGGCCCTTGAACACTGAAGCTTTCTTT.

This clonotype showed up many times. The chain links TRBV15 to TRBJ1-1; D is ambiguous. CDR3 length: 13 amino acids. Germline V gene data show CDR1 as LNHNV and CDR2 as YYDKDF (reference sequence). Trimming removed 6 bases from V and 2 bases from J, with 10 bases in between. In nucleotides, the CDR3 is TGTGCCACCAGTCGGCAGGACAACACTGAAGCTTTCTTT. This codes for CATSRQDNTEAFF.

This clonotype was observed a single time. This chain joins TRBV10-1 and TRBJ2-5; maybe TRBD1 (6 bases). CDR3 length equals 16 residues. The germline V gene encodes CDR1 WNHNN and CDR2 SYGVQD (reference sequence). V lost 8 bases and J 5 bases, leaving 24 bases between the germline ends. CDR3 loop: CASHRPGQRAGETQYF. The DNA of the CDR3 is TGCGCCAGCCATCGACCTGGACAGCGCGCCGGGGAGACCCAGTACTTC.

Of note for this clonotype: The germline gene is not matched at one end of the junction; a read error may be the cause. This chain connects TRBV2 to TRBJ2-3; D is undetermined. This CDR3 has 14 amino acids. The germline gives CDR1 SNHLY, CDR2 FYNNEI. The CDR3 nucleotides are TGTGCCAGCAGTGAGGCATACTACACAGATGCGCAGTATTTT. Protein sequence: CASSEAYYTDAQYF.

The chain uses TRBV7-9 and TRBJ2-3; D ambiguous. The CDR3 length is 14 residues. Germline loops: CDR1 SEHNR, CDR2 FQNEAQ (reference sequence). V was cut by 3 bases and J by 1 base, with 8 bases left in between. As DNA, the CDR3 is TGTGCCAGCAGCTTGGTAGGACGCACAGATACGCAGTATTTT. Protein: CASSLVGRTDTQYF.

The V call is TRBV19, the J call TRBJ2-2; 9 nucleotides match TRBD1. Germline V CDR1 and CDR2: LNHDA, SQIVND (reference sequence). Losses at the gene ends were 6 bases for V and 4 bases for J; bases not matched to a gene: 6. This CDR3 spans 15 amino acids. CDR3 region: CASRPGTGTTGELFF. In nucleotides, the CDR3 is TGTGCCAGTAGACCCGGGACAGGGACCACCGGGGAGCTGTTTTTT.

With regard to this clonotype: With a much larger clone just one base away, this may be a read error. This sequence joins TRBV28 and TRBJ1-1; D remains unclear. CDR1 and CDR2 (germline): MDHEN, SYDVKM. This CDR3 is built from 12 residues. The CDR3 DNA sequence: TGTGACAGCGAGGGTGCGCACACTGAAGCTTTCTTT. The encoded protein is CDSEGAHTEAFF.

This clonotype was counted only a few times. The chain links TRBV2 to TRBJ1-6; D gene unclear. The ends were cut back, 0 bases at V and 9 bases at J, with 6 bases in the middle. The CDR3 length is 13 residues. Looked up from germline, CDR1 is SNHLY and CDR2 is FYNNEI. CDR3 sequence (DNA): TGTGCCAGCAGTGAAGCTGGTGGTTCACCCCTCCACTTT. Its translation: CASSEAGGSPLHF.

The genes are TRBV14 and TRBJ2-2, with no clear D. Trimming removed 4 bases at V and 7 bases at J, with 10 bases between. The germline CDR1 and CDR2 sequences are SGHDN and FVKESK. This CDR3 region has 13 residues. The CDR3 loop is CASSPYSYGELFF. The CDR3 coding sequence is TGTGCCAGCAGCCCGTACAGCTACGGGGAGCTGTTTTTT.

This clonotype was counted many times. The V and J genes are TRBV24-1 and TRBJ2-2; D is ambiguous. Germline lookup yields CDR1 KGHDR and CDR2 SFDVKD. V dropped 6 bases and J dropped 3 bases, with 7 bases sitting between them. The CDR3 loop spans 13 amino acids. The CDR3, as DNA: TGTGCCACCAGTCCTTCTTACACCGGGGAGCTGTTTTTT. Protein: CATSPSYTGELFF.

V and J are TRBV2 and TRBJ2-1; TRBD2 agrees at 13 bases. Germline lookup yields CDR1 SNHLY and CDR2 FYNNEI. The CDR3 extends over 16 amino acids. Trimming removed 6 bases from V and 8 bases from J; junction bases left unmatched: 10. The CDR3 sequence: CASRQGLAGVRHEQFF. The DNA of the CDR3 is TGTGCCAGCAGGCAAGGACTAGCGGGAGTCCGCCATGAGCAGTTCTTC.

This clonotype was picked up one time. A much larger clone is a single base away; this may be a read error. The CDR3 ends on some other residue instead of the conserved phenylalanine or tryptophan, so this is likely a read error. This sequence joins TRBV2 and TRBJ2-5, with TRBD1 matching over 7 bases. Germline V gives CDR1 SNHLY, CDR2 FYNNEI. Trimming removed 5 bases from V and 0 bases from J; junction bases left unmatched: 6. The CDR3 spans 15 residues. In DNA form, the CDR3 reads TGTGCCAGCAGTTACAGACAGGGATACCAAGAGACCCAGTACCTC. Translation: CASSYRQGYQETQYL.

This chain uses TRBV10-1 with TRBJ1-3; D is perhaps TRBD1 (5 bases). This CDR3 is built from 13 residues. Trimming left V 6 bases short and J 7 bases short, with 13 bases between. The germline V gene encodes CDR1 WNHNN and CDR2 SYGVQD (reference sequence). As DNA, the CDR3 is TGCGCCAGCAGACGGGGGTTTCGGAACACCATATATTTT. Translation gives CASRRGFRNTIYF.

Many counts were recorded for this clonotype. The V gene is TRBV6-1, the J gene TRBJ1-1; D unresolved. Germline V gene sequence: CDR1 MNHNS, CDR2 SASEGT. The CDR3 sequence is 15 residues long. Between the trimmed V and J ends, which lost 0 bases and 7 bases, there was a span of 15 bases. The CDR3 bases are TGTGCCAGCAGTGAAGCAAAAGGGCGAGGTGGTGAAGCTTTCTTT. It is translated as CASSEAKGRGGEAFF.

About this clonotype itself: The junction departs from germline at one end; a sequencing error may be responsible. The chain uses TRBV7-9 and TRBJ2-1, with D maybe TRBD2 (5 bases). This CDR3 contains 15 residues. Germline V CDR1 and CDR2: SEHNR, FQNEAQ (reference sequence). Here the CDR3 reads CASSWFGGSVNEKFF. Written as DNA, the CDR3 is TGTGCCAGCAGCTGGTTTGGTGGGAGTGTGAATGAGAAGTTCTTC.

The rearrangement uses TRBV20-1 and TRBJ1-4; D possibly corresponds to TRBD1 (6 bases). Germline V gene lookup returns CDR1 DFQATT and CDR2 SNEGSKA (reference sequence). V was cut by 5 bases and J by 7 bases, with 20 bases left in between. The CDR3 length is 15 residues. In DNA form, the CDR3 reads TGCAGTGCTCGGACAGCCGTGGGCGTCAGTGAAAAACTGTTTTTT. Translated: CSARTAVGVSEKLFF.

This clonotype has a count of ten or more. The chain links TRBV7-9 to TRBJ2-1; TRBD2 agrees at 7 bases. The CDR3 spans 18 residues. Per germline, CDR1 SEHNR and CDR2 FQNEAQ (reference sequence). Trimming took 5 bases from V and 6 from J; bases not matched to a gene: 19. Written as DNA, the CDR3 is TGTGCCAGCAGCGCCCCCCAACTTTGGGGAGGGCCGGCCAATGAGCAGTTCTTC. Protein: CASSAPQLWGGPANEQFF.

The CDR3 nucleotides read TGTGCCAGCACCTCCCGGAGTAATGAGCAGTTCTTC. Its protein product is CASTSRSNEQFF. The J gene is TRBJ2-1, the V gene TRBV7-2, with D unclear. V was pared by 7 bases and J by 7 bases, with 11 bases between. Germline V lookup: CDR1 SGHTA, CDR2 FQGNSA. CDR3 length: 12 amino acids.

This clonotype was observed at least ten times. The gene calls are TRBV11-2 and TRBJ2-7, with a weak D call TRBD2 (6 bases). Trimming took 5 bases from V and 2 from J, leaving 13 bases between them. Germline CDR1 reads SGHAT; CDR2 reads FQNNGV. The CDR3 runs to 14 residues. The DNA for the CDR3 is TGTGCCAGCAGCCCCCCGGGACTCACCTACGAGCAGTACTTC. Translated, it gives CASSPPGLTYEQYF.

The chain couples TRBV29-1 to TRBJ2-1; no clear D gene. Germline loops: CDR1 SQVTM, CDR2 ANQGSEA. Between the trimmed V and J ends, which lost 5 bases and 5 bases, there was a span of 13 bases. The CDR3 is 13 residues long. CDR3 residues: CSVPDKSNNEQFF. The CDR3 nucleotides read TGCAGCGTTCCGGATAAATCTAACAATGAGCAGTTCTTC.

The rearrangement joins TRBV5-1 to TRBJ2-5; D may be TRBD2 (5 bases). V lost 5 bases and J 1 base, leaving 15 bases between the germline ends. The CDR3 has 15 residues. CDR1 and CDR2 (germline): SGHRS, YFSETQ. For the CDR3, the DNA is TGCGCCAGCAGTGGTACCGCCGGGGTCCAAGAGACCCAGTACTTC. It specifies CASSGTAGVQETQYF. The complete variable domain, with remaining parts taken from reference TRBV5-1 and TRBJ2-5, reads KAGVTQTPRYLIKTRGQQVTLSCSPISGHRSVSWYQQTPGQGLQFLFEYFSETQRNKGNFPGRFSGRQFSNSRSEMNVSTLELGDSALYLCASSGTAGVQETQYFGPGTRLLVL.

V and J are TRBV10-3 and TRBJ2-3; no clear D. The germline V gene has CDR1 ENHRY and CDR2 SYGVKD. CDR3 length: 15 amino acids. The germline V and J ends were trimmed by 3 bases and 0 bases, with 10 bases remaining between them. The CDR3 region is CAISDSGQSTDTQYF. In DNA form, the CDR3 reads TGTGCCATCAGTGATTCAGGCCAAAGCACAGATACGCAGTATTTT.

The chain carries TRBV11-1 and TRBJ2-7; 12 bases map to TRBD2. V lost 7 bases to trimming and J lost 2 bases; unmatched junction nucleotides: 3. The CDR3 runs to 14 residues. Germline V gene sequence: CDR1 SGHAT, CDR2 FQDESV (reference sequence). The CDR3 protein is CASTTSGGPYEQYF. Here the CDR3 DNA reads TGTGCCAGCACGACTAGCGGGGGCCCCTACGAGCAGTACTTC. Together with reference TRBV11-1 and TRBJ2-7, the CDR3 gives the full variable domain: EAEVAQSPRYKITEKSQAVAFWCDPISGHATLYWYRQILGQGPELLVQFQDESVVDDSQLPKDRFSAERLKGVDSTLKIQPAELGDSAMYLCASTTSGGPYEQYFGPGTRLTVT.

The chain couples TRBV20-1 to TRBJ1-1; D gene uncertain. V lost 3 bases and J lost 8, with 10 bases in between. CDR3 length: 11 residues. CDR1 and CDR2 (germline): DFQATT, SNEGSKA (reference sequence). The CDR3 is CSARPVQEAFF. The CDR3 DNA reads as TGCAGTGCTAGGCCAGTACAAGAAGCTTTCTTT.

This rearrangement joins TRBV2 to TRBJ2-1, with a possible D match to TRBD2 (5 bases). This CDR3 contains 13 residues. V gave up 0 bases and J gave up 9 bases, with 9 bases separating them. Germline V gene sequence: CDR1 SNHLY, CDR2 FYNNEI. CDR3 sequence: CASSEARVGEQFF. CDR3 nucleotide sequence: TGTGCCAGCAGTGAAGCGCGGGTGGGTGAGCAGTTCTTC. Full variable domain (outside the CDR3, taken from reference TRBV2 and TRBJ2-1): EPEVTQTPSHQVTQMGQEVILRCVPISNHLYFYWYRQILGQKVEFLVSFYNNEISEKSEIFDDQFSVERPDGSNFTLKIRSTKLEDSAMYFCASSEARVGEQFFGPGTRLTVL.

This clonotype was seen a handful of times. The chain is built from TRBV20-1 and TRBJ2-7; TRBD1 might be the D (5 bases). Germline V gene lookup returns CDR1 DFQATT and CDR2 SNEGSKA (reference sequence). V lost 0 bases and J 3 bases, leaving 15 bases between the germline ends. This CDR3 comprises 15 residues. The CDR3 region has the DNA TGCAGTGCTAGAGATGTTAGGGGTACTCTCTACGAGCAGTACTTC. Protein sequence: CSARDVRGTLYEQYF.

The chain joins TRBV19 to TRBJ2-3, with 9 bases lining up with TRBD1. Germline values: CDR1 LNHDA, CDR2 SQIVND (reference sequence). The CDR3 spans 15 residues. The ends lost 3 bases at V and 5 bases at J; junction bases unmatched: 6. The CDR3 nucleotides read TGTGCCAGTAGTATCCGGGACAGGGCAGGAGATACGCAGTATTTT. As protein: CASSIRDRAGDTQYF.

The genes are TRBV7-9 and TRBJ1-1; D unclear. In germline, CDR1 is SEHNR, CDR2 FQNEAQ (reference sequence). The CDR3 is 13 residues long. V was shortened by 3 bases and J by 6 bases, with 11 bases between the two germline ends. The CDR3, as DNA: TGTGCCAGCAGCTTGGTCGGTGGCCCTGAAGCTTTCTTT. It translates to CASSLVGGPEAFF.

The rearrangement uses TRBV19 and TRBJ2-5, with 12 bases identical to TRBD2. The trim removed 5 bases at V and 5 bases at J, leaving 9 bases unmatched. Per the germline V gene, CDR1 is LNHDA and CDR2 is SQIVND (reference sequence). The CDR3 length is 16 residues. CDR3 residues: CASSPGLAGRRETQYF. CDR3 sequence (DNA): TGTGCCAGTAGTCCTGGACTAGCGGGAAGACGGGAGACCCAGTACTTC.